This T cell receptor beta chain was found in a study of blood T cell repertoires in COVID-19. For the study at large: The samples span acute and convalescent COVID-19 from the United States, Italy and Spain.

The CDR3 is 14 residues long. V was trimmed by 5 bases and J by 6 bases, leaving 16 bases between them. The germline CDR1 and CDR2 sequences are LNHDA and SQIVND (reference sequence). In the original analysis: The authors estimated nucleated cell counts from reference gene primer amplification. Sequenced by immunoSEQ multiplex PCR; TCRdb stores in-frame clones only, minus some. That table gives V, J and clone size, and the DNA gave D and trimming. The table shows about 200,000 clones, with 90% to 95% occurring only once. The clonotype was recovered from a man aged 30 to 39 with COVID-19, enrolled during active disease. Sequencing was done on a sample of peripheral blood. V gene TRBV19 combines with J gene TRBJ1-1; no definite D call. Written as DNA, the CDR3 is TGTGCCAGTAGTGCTACCTCGAGTTTAGCTGAAGCTTTCTTT. Amino acid sequence: CASSATSSLAEAFF.